A single sample is the source of the 23 T cell receptor beta chains below, sequenced in a study of tumor and adjacent non-tumor tissue in lung cancer. RNA was extracted from bulk tissue without any cell sorting. Distant lung tissue was collected more than 3 cm away from the tumor edge. TCRbeta libraries were built with three rounds of nested PCR, modified from ARM-PCR. One entry per CDR3 protein, called by TCRdb with MiXCR from the multiplex PCR reads. The data show about 50,000 distinct CDR3 sequences, around three quarters seen once. The source material was distant non-tumor lung tissue. These receptors originate from a woman in her fifties or sixties with non-small cell lung cancer.

The chain carries TRBV5-4 and TRBJ2-7; D is possibly TRBD1 (6 bases). The V end lost 5 bases, the J end lost 0 bases, and 12 bases lay between the germline ends. This CDR3 contains 14 residues. Germline assignment: CDR1 SGHNT and CDR2 YYREEE (reference sequence). The CDR3, as DNA: TGTGCCAGCAGATCAGGACAGTTCTCCTACGAGCAGTACTTC. This translates into CASRSGQFSYEQYF.

For this clonotype: Its ends do not fully match the called genes, so a read error is possible. The chain links TRBV6-2 or TRBV6-3 to TRBJ1-2; TRBD1 might be the D (5 bases). Germline-derived CDR1 and CDR2 are MNHEY and SVGEGT. The CDR3 consists of 13 residues. The CDR3 DNA sequence: TGTGCCATCCTCTGGGACGGATCCTATGGCTACAGCTTC. Translation: CAILWDGSYGYSF.

Of note for this clonotype: Mismatch with germline at one junction end may stem from a read error. The gene calls are TRBV5-4 and TRBJ1-1, with D uncertain. This CDR3 spans 15 amino acids. CDR1 SGHNT and CDR2 YYREEE come from the germline V gene (reference sequence). Here the CDR3 DNA reads TGTTCCAGCATTCCCCTGGGTGGTGCCGACACTGAAGCTTTCTTT. The encoded protein is CSSIPLGGADTEAFF.

In this sample, this clonotype turned up many times. The chain is built from TRBV11-2 and TRBJ2-5, with D possibly matching TRBD1 (5 bases). The CDR3 has 17 residues. V was shortened by 0 bases and J by 1 base, with 15 bases between the two germline ends. Germline V CDR1 and CDR2: SGHAT, FQNNGV. CDR3 protein: CASSLDHAGIIQETQYF. As DNA, the CDR3 is TGTGCCAGCAGCTTAGATCATGCAGGGATCATCCAAGAGACCCAGTACTTC.

The CDR3 DNA reads TGTGCCAGCAGACTGGGACAGGGTGGTGAGCAGTACTTC. It codes for CASRLGQGGEQYF. The genes are TRBV6-1 and TRBJ2-7; 9 nucleotides match TRBD1. The CDR3 is 13 residues long. The J segment lost 7 bases and the V segment lost 6 bases, leaving 7 bases of the junction unmatched. Germline V CDR1 and CDR2: MNHNS, SASEGT.

As for this clonotype: This may be a read error: a much more frequent sequence differs by one nucleotide. The chain recombines TRBV11-2 with TRBJ1-6; no clear D. V shed 2 bases and J shed 18 bases, with 14 bases lying between them. Germline CDR1 is SGHAT and CDR2 is FQNNGV. The CDR3 is 12 residues long. This CDR3 reads CASSLSGATHHF. The CDR3 nucleotides read TGTGCCAGCAGCTTATCGGGAGCGACCCACCACTTT. The variable domain in full, completed from reference TRBV11-2 and TRBJ1-6, reads EAGVAQSPRYKIIEKRQSVAFWCNPISGHATLYWYQQILGQGPKLLIQFQNNGVVDDSQLPKDRFSAERLKGVDSTLKIQPAKLEDSAVYLCASSLSGATHHFGNGTRLTVT.

In regard to this clonotype: The junction does not match germline at one end; this may be a read error. This sequence joins TRBV4-3 and TRBJ2-6, with a possible D match to TRBD1 (6 bases). CDR3 length: 20 amino acids. Germline assignment: CDR1 LGHNA and CDR2 YSLEER. Here the CDR3 reads CASSQDGGREIISGANVLTF. The CDR3 nucleotides read TGCGCCAGCAGCCAAGATGGGGGCAGGGAGATAATATCTGGGGCCAACGTACTGACTTTC.

A word on this clonotype: Here the CDR3 omits its conserved ending phenylalanine or tryptophan, so a read error is the likely source. The V call is TRBV6-2 or TRBV6-3, the J call TRBJ1-5; TRBD1 matches at 9 bases. Germline CDR1 reads MNHEY; CDR2 reads SVGEGT. The CDR3 has 17 amino acids. CDR3 residues: CASSLTRTGARDQHQHI. For the CDR3, the DNA is TGTGCCAGCAGTCTAACCCGGACAGGGGCGAGGGATCAGCACCAGCATATT.

Notes on this clonotype: One junction end disagrees with the germline gene, perhaps due to a read error. CDR3 coding DNA: TGCGCCAACAGCCAAGATCCAAGGGGGATGAATGAACAGTTCTTC. It encodes CANSQDPRGMNEQFF. The chain uses TRBV4-3 and TRBJ2-1; possibly TRBD1 for D (6 bases). The CDR3 loop spans 15 amino acids. From germline, CDR1 is LGHNA and CDR2 YSLEER.

About this clonotype: The junction departs from germline at one end; a sequencing error may be responsible. The chain employs TRBV14 and TRBJ2-1, with D maybe TRBD1 (5 bases). The CDR3 has 16 amino acids. CDR1 and CDR2 from the germline V gene are SGHDN and FVKESK. The CDR3 sequence: CASSQDNTGYYNEQLF. CDR3 DNA: TGTGCCAGCAGTCAAGATAATACAGGCTACTACAATGAGCAGTTATTC.

The J gene is TRBJ1-3, the V gene TRBV11-3, with unresolved D. CDR3 length equals 13 residues. Germline V gene sequence: CDR1 SGHNT, CDR2 YENEEA. V lost 10 bases and J 8 bases, leaving 18 bases between the germline ends. CDR3 DNA: TGTGCCACCCGTGAGGACTCAGAAGACACCATATATTTT. It encodes CATREDSEDTIYF.

A word on this clonotype: The germline gene is not matched at one end of the junction; a read error may be the cause. The V call is TRBV11-3, the J call TRBJ1-1, with a tentative D call TRBD1 (5 bases). The CDR3 runs to 14 residues. Germline V gene data show CDR1 as SGHNT and CDR2 as YENEEA. The CDR3 is CASCLTGDLTEAFF. Written as DNA, the CDR3 is TGTGCCAGCTGCTTAACAGGAGACTTGACTGAAGCTTTCTTT.

On this clonotype itself: At one boundary the junction diverges from the germline segment, which might be a read error. This chain joins TRBV6-5 and TRBJ2-3; D unclear. Germline CDR1 reads MNHEY; CDR2 reads SVGAGI. The CDR3 has 11 amino acids. CDR3 sequence (DNA): TGTGCCAGTTTAAAGGTAGATACGCAATATTTT. Amino acids: CASLKVDTQYF.

On this clonotype itself: This CDR3 is missing its conserved last phenylalanine or tryptophan, likely due to a read error. This chain joins TRBV6-2 or TRBV6-3 and TRBJ2-1; D not certain. V was clipped by 9 bases and J by 0 bases, with 12 bases between them. The CDR3 runs 14 residues. Germline lookup yields CDR1 MNHEY and CDR2 SVGEGT. The CDR3 spells CASTATLSYNEQFI. For the CDR3, the DNA is TGTGCCAGTACCGCGACACTCTCCTACAATGAGCAGTTCATC.

To note about this clonotype: It is likely a read error, because the conserved phenylalanine at the end of the CDR3 is missing. This chain joins TRBV28 and TRBJ2-7; unclear D gene. Trimming took off 3 bases at V and 0 bases at J, with 9 bases between the two ends. There are 14 residues in the CDR3. The germline V gene encodes CDR1 MDHEN and CDR2 SYDVKM. CDR3 protein: CASSLRLSSYEQYI. CDR3 bases: TGTGCCAGCAGTTTGCGTCTCAGCTCCTACGAGCAGTACATC.

As for this clonotype: The CDR3 end shows no conserved phenylalanine or tryptophan, and so a read error is likely. The chain employs TRBV6-2 or TRBV6-3 and TRBJ2-3; TRBD2 agrees at 9 bases. The trim removed 4 bases at V and 5 bases at J, leaving 7 bases unmatched. Germline V gene lookup returns CDR1 MNHEY and CDR2 SVGEGT. This CDR3 is built from 15 residues. CDR3 in DNA: TGTGCCAGCAGTTTAGGACTAGCGCGTCTAGATACGCAGTATCTT. Translation: CASSLGLARLDTQYL.

The gene calls are TRBV5-4 and TRBJ2-7; D gene ambiguous. The CDR3 has 15 amino acids. Germline V gives CDR1 SGHNT, CDR2 YYREEE (reference sequence). The CDR3 DNA reads as TGTGTCAGGAGCCTATCAAGACCGGCAACTTACGAGCAGTACTTC. Its protein product is CVRSLSRPATYEQYF.

About this clonotype: The junction differs from germline at one of its ends, possibly a read error. V gene TRBV28 combines with J gene TRBJ2-3; D tentatively fits TRBD1 or TRBD2 (6 bases each). The CDR3 runs to 15 residues. CDR1 MDHEN and CDR2 SYDVKM come from the germline V gene. CDR3 bases: TGTGCCAGCACCCGTGGGGGGCACGACGCGGATACGCACTATTTT. This gives the protein CASTRGGHDADTHYF.

As regards this clonotype: It is likely a read error, because the conserved phenylalanine at the end of the CDR3 is missing. The gene calls are TRBV6-6 and TRBJ2-1; D is uncertain. The V end lost 2 bases, the J end lost 12 bases, and 14 bases lay between the germline ends. Germline lookup yields CDR1 MNHNY and CDR2 SVGAGI (reference sequence). There are 13 residues in the CDR3. The CDR3 nucleotides are TGTGCCAGCAGTTACGGAATCGGCGATGCGCAGTTCCTC. It is translated as CASSYGIGDAQFL.

On this clonotype itself: One junction end does not reproduce the germline sequence, and a read error may be involved. V and J are TRBV29-1 and TRBJ2-2; D is possibly TRBD1 (6 bases). The germline CDR1 and CDR2 sequences are SQVTM and ANQGSEA. The CDR3 contains 14 residues. CDR3 nucleotides: TGCAGCGCCCGAGGGGACCAGGGGACCGGGGAGCCGTCTTTT. It translates to CSARGDQGTGEPSF.

In regard to this clonotype: The junction differs from germline at one of its ends, possibly a read error. The chain recombines TRBV4-3 with TRBJ2-3; tentatively, D is TRBD1 (5 bases). The CDR3 consists of 15 residues. Germline CDR1 is LGHNA and CDR2 is YSLEER. The CDR3 spells CASSQDFRSTGTQYF. CDR3 sequence (DNA): TGCGCCAGCAGCCAAGATTTTAGGAGCACAGGTACGCAGTATTTT.

With respect to this clonotype: No conserved phenylalanine or tryptophan is present at the end of the CDR3, so a read error is the likely explanation. V is TRBV4-3 and J is TRBJ2-3; perhaps D is TRBD1 or TRBD2 (5 bases each). Trimming left V 4 bases short and J 0 bases short, with 8 bases between. This CDR3 has 14 amino acids. The V gene's germline CDR1 is LGHNA and CDR2 YSLEER. Here the CDR3 reads CASSRDRSTDTQYL. In DNA form, the CDR3 reads TGCGCCAGCAGCCGGGACCGTAGCACAGATACGCAGTATTTA.

The chain combines TRBV2 with TRBJ2-3, with a tentative D call TRBD2 (6 bases). The germline CDR1 and CDR2 sequences are SNHLY and FYNNEI. Trimming shortened V by 7 bases and J by 3 bases, and 20 bases separated the two germline ends. The CDR3 covers 16 residues. The CDR3 is CASNHSPGVGTDTQYF. In DNA form, the CDR3 reads TGTGCCAGCAATCACAGCCCGGGGGTGGGAACAGATACGCAGTATTTT.